This T cell receptor beta chain was recorded in a study of blood T cell repertoires in COVID-19. Study-wide background: Specimens from acute and convalescent COVID-19 originated in the United States, Italy and Spain.

This clone appeared a few times. In the original analysis: Estimated nucleated cell counts came from reference gene primer amplification. TCRdb's copy holds only in-frame clones and misses some; the assay was immunoSEQ multiplex PCR. The V and J calls and the clone size are those of that table, but D and trimming were determined from the DNA. The sample lists about 130,000 clones; 79% were seen once. Germline CDR1 is WNHNN and CDR2 is SYGVQD (reference sequence). V dropped 0 bases and J dropped 4; count of bases not matched to a gene: 9. The CDR3 is 19 amino acids. V is TRBV10-1 and J is TRBJ2-2; 12 bases agree with TRBD2. The source material was peripheral blood. The sequence was collected from a man aged 40-49 years with active or convalescent COVID-19. For the CDR3, the DNA is TGCGCCAGCAGTGAGTCGCCTAGCGGGGGGGCCCTATGCACCGGGGAGCTGTTTTTT. Translating gives CASSESPSGGALCTGELFF.